These T cell receptor beta chains were read from a single sample in a study of T cell responses to AZD1222 COVID-19 vaccine. Profiled with immunoSEQ multiplex PCR; TCRdb holds only in-frame clones, not every one. The data hold 55,000 to 85,000 clones, with 80% to 85% observed a single time. The input for sequencing was peripheral blood, taken on day 0 of AZD1222 vaccination. Receptors were obtained from an adult in good health. The CDR3 runs from the conserved cysteine through the conserved F or W. The D gene is left open where the match is weak. The size entry is marked missing in some rows and otherwise reads once, few, many or a size class.

v_gene: TRBV5-1
d_gene: NA
abundance: NA
j_gene: TRBJ1-6
CDR3nt: TGCGCCAGCAGCTTGTCGAGTAGGAGCTCCTATAATTCACCCCTCCACTTT
CDR3aa: CASSLSSRSSYNSPLHF

v_gene: TRBV6-2/TRBV6-3
d_gene: NA
abundance: few
j_gene: TRBJ1-2
CDR3nt: TGTGCCAGCAGCCTTACAGGGTTTGGATATGGCTACACCTTC
CDR3aa: CASSLTGFGYGYTF

v_gene: TRBV30
d_gene: NA
abundance: NA
j_gene: TRBJ2-3
CDR3nt: TGTGCCTGGACCGTCTTTTCAGATACGCAGTATTTT
CDR3aa: CAWTVFSDTQYF

v_gene: TRBV19
d_gene: NA
abundance: NA
j_gene: TRBJ1-2
CDR3nt: TGCGCTAGTATTTCGGCCGGGCGGAACTATGGCTACACCTTC
CDR3aa: CASISAGRNYGYTF

v_gene: TRBV20-1
d_gene: TRBD1
abundance: NA
j_gene: TRBJ1-6
CDR3nt: TGCAGTGCTAGTCCGCCCGGACAGGGGGATTATTCACCCCTCCACTTT
CDR3aa: CSASPPGQGDYSPLHF

v_gene: TRBV6-5
d_gene: NA
abundance: NA
j_gene: TRBJ1-1
CDR3nt: TGTGCCAGCAGTACAACAGGTAGGCTGTGGACTGAAGCTTTCTTT
CDR3aa: CASSTTGRLWTEAFF

v_gene: TRBV11-2
d_gene: TRBD2
abundance: NA
j_gene: TRBJ2-1
CDR3nt: TGTGCCAGCAGCTTAGATCTAGCGACTAGCGAGATGCATTTTGGTCATGAGCAGTTCTTC
CDR3aa: CASSLDLATSEMHFGHEQFF

v_gene: TRBV21-1
d_gene: NA
abundance: NA
j_gene: TRBJ1-4
CDR3nt: TGTGCCAGCAGGTACAATGAAAAACTGTTTTTT
CDR3aa: CASRYNEKLFF

v_gene: TRBV11-2
d_gene: TRBD1
abundance: NA
j_gene: TRBJ2-7
CDR3nt: TGTGCCAGCAGCTTACTCGGGACAGGGATCGACGAGCAGTACTTC
CDR3aa: CASSLLGTGIDEQYF

v_gene: TRBV28
d_gene: NA
abundance: NA
j_gene: TRBJ1-6
CDR3nt: TGTGCCAGCAGTCCGGAGACGCGGCTTAATTCACCCCTCCACTTT
CDR3aa: CASSPETRLNSPLHF

v_gene: TRBV3-1/TRBV3-2
d_gene: NA
abundance: NA
j_gene: TRBJ1-1
CDR3nt: TGTGCCAGCAGCCAAGGGCGGAACACTGAAGCTTTCTTT
CDR3aa: CASSQGRNTEAFF

v_gene: TRBV28
d_gene: NA
abundance: NA
j_gene: TRBJ1-2
CDR3nt: TGTGCCAGCAGCCACGGGGGAGGGGCCTATGGCTACACCTTC
CDR3aa: CASSHGGGAYGYTF

v_gene: TRBV19
d_gene: NA
abundance: NA
j_gene: TRBJ1-2
CDR3nt: TGTGCCAGTAGCTCAACCGGCAACTATGGCTACACCTTC
CDR3aa: CASSSTGNYGYTF

v_gene: TRBV6-5
d_gene: TRBD1
abundance: NA
j_gene: TRBJ1-5
CDR3nt: TGTGCCAGCAGAAGAGGACAGGATAGCAATCAGCCCCAGCATTTT
CDR3aa: CASRRGQDSNQPQHF

v_gene: TRBV28
d_gene: TRBD2
abundance: NA
j_gene: TRBJ2-7
CDR3nt: TGTGCCAGCAGTTTATCCCGGACTAGCGGGGACTACGAGCAGTACTTC
CDR3aa: CASSLSRTSGDYEQYF

v_gene: TRBV28
d_gene: NA
abundance: once
j_gene: TRBJ2-7
CDR3nt: TGTGCCAGCAGTCCCGGGATCCCCTACGAGCAGTACTTC
CDR3aa: CASSPGIPYEQYF

v_gene: TRBV28
d_gene: TRBD1
abundance: NA
j_gene: TRBJ1-2
CDR3nt: TGTGCCAGCAGTTTAGTGACAGGGGATGGCTACACCTTC
CDR3aa: CASSLVTGDGYTF

v_gene: TRBV7-2
d_gene: NA
abundance: NA
j_gene: TRBJ2-7
CDR3nt: TGTGCCAGCAGCTTGCAGGGATCAGGACCCTACGAGCAGTACTTC
CDR3aa: CASSLQGSGPYEQYF

v_gene: TRBV6-2/TRBV6-3
d_gene: TRBD2
abundance: NA
j_gene: TRBJ2-3
CDR3nt: TGTGCCAGCAGTTACCCGGGACTAGCGGGGGAGTCGACTAGCACAGATACGCAGTATTTT
CDR3aa: CASSYPGLAGESTSTDTQYF

v_gene: TRBV2
d_gene: TRBD1
abundance: NA
j_gene: TRBJ1-1
CDR3nt: TGTGCCAGCACTGATGGGGACAGGGGGAACACTGAAGCTTTCTTT
CDR3aa: CASTDGDRGNTEAFF

v_gene: TRBV4-2
d_gene: TRBD2
abundance: NA
j_gene: TRBJ2-3
CDR3nt: TGTGCCAGCAGCCAAGAGGCGGGGGTCACAGATACGCAGTATTTT
CDR3aa: CASSQEAGVTDTQYF

v_gene: TRBV6-2/TRBV6-3
d_gene: TRBD2
abundance: NA
j_gene: TRBJ2-1
CDR3nt: TGTGCCAGCAGTTACTCGGGCGTAGCGGGCGGGGGGTTTTACAATGAGCAGTTCTTC
CDR3aa: CASSYSGVAGGGFYNEQFF

v_gene: TRBV27
d_gene: NA
abundance: NA
j_gene: TRBJ2-6
CDR3nt: TGTGCCAGCAGACCTGGACCCCTAGGAAAGTCTGGGGCCAACGTCCTGACTTTC
CDR3aa: CASRPGPLGKSGANVLTF

v_gene: TRBV11-3
d_gene: TRBD2
abundance: once
j_gene: TRBJ2-1
CDR3nt: TGTGCCAGCAGCCGTAGCGGGGGGGGGAACAATGAGCAGTTCTTC
CDR3aa: CASSRSGGGNNEQFF

v_gene: TRBV10-3
d_gene: TRBD1
abundance: NA
j_gene: TRBJ1-3
CDR3nt: TGTGCCATCAGCCAACAGGGGGCGGCTGGAAACACCATATATTTT
CDR3aa: CAISQQGAAGNTIYF

v_gene: TRBV7-9
d_gene: NA
abundance: NA
j_gene: TRBJ2-5
CDR3nt: TGTGCCAGCAGCGAAGGATACGTGGAGACCCAGTACTTC
CDR3aa: CASSEGYVETQYF

v_gene: TRBV5-6
d_gene: TRBD2
abundance: NA
j_gene: TRBJ2-5
CDR3nt: TGTGCCAGCAGCTTGGGCGGGGGGACACAAGAGACCCAGTACTTC
CDR3aa: CASSLGGGTQETQYF

v_gene: TRBV19
d_gene: NA
abundance: NA
j_gene: TRBJ1-4
CDR3nt: TGTGCCAGTAGTATAGGTAGGGCTTCAGGCGAAAAACTGTTTTTT
CDR3aa: CASSIGRASGEKLFF

v_gene: TRBV18
d_gene: NA
abundance: NA
j_gene: TRBJ1-1
CDR3nt: TGTGCCAGCTCACCACCGGCAGGGAGTGACACTGAAGCTTTCTTT
CDR3aa: CASSPPAGSDTEAFF

v_gene: TRBV4-3
d_gene: TRBD2
abundance: NA
j_gene: TRBJ2-3
CDR3nt: TGCGCCAGCAGCCAAGACACGGGTTCGTGGAGCGGGGGTATTAATACGCAGTATTTT
CDR3aa: CASSQDTGSWSGGINTQYF

v_gene: TRBV7-2
d_gene: TRBD1
abundance: few
j_gene: TRBJ1-2
CDR3nt: TGTGCCAGCAGCTTAGATCACAGGGGGCGCAGCTATGGCTACACCTTC
CDR3aa: CASSLDHRGRSYGYTF

v_gene: TRBV11-2
d_gene: NA
abundance: NA
j_gene: TRBJ2-5
CDR3nt: TGTGCCAGCAGCTTAGGTAAAGGGGATAAAGAGACCCAGTACTTC
CDR3aa: CASSLGKGDKETQYF

v_gene: TRBV11-2
d_gene: TRBD1
abundance: NA
j_gene: TRBJ2-5
CDR3nt: TGTGCCAGCAGCTCCCCGACAGGGCTTGAGACCCAGTACTTC
CDR3aa: CASSSPTGLETQYF

v_gene: TRBV7-9
d_gene: NA
abundance: NA
j_gene: TRBJ1-2
CDR3nt: TGTGCCAGCAGCCAACGGGGGCAGGGAAGGTTCACCTTC
CDR3aa: CASSQRGQGRFTF

v_gene: TRBV30
d_gene: NA
abundance: once
j_gene: TRBJ1-2
CDR3nt: TGTGCCTGGAGTAGGGGGAGCTATGGCTACACCTTC
CDR3aa: CAWSRGSYGYTF

v_gene: TRBV28
d_gene: TRBD1
abundance: NA
j_gene: TRBJ1-5
CDR3nt: TGTGCCAGCAGTAATCAGGGGGCGGGAAGCAATCAGCCCCAGCATTTT
CDR3aa: CASSNQGAGSNQPQHF

v_gene: TRBV3-1/TRBV3-2
d_gene: TRBD2
abundance: NA
j_gene: TRBJ2-7
CDR3nt: TGTGCCAGCAGCCTCCTAGGGCGGGGGGGCCGGTACGAGCAGTACTTC
CDR3aa: CASSLLGRGGRYEQYF

v_gene: TRBV11-3
d_gene: NA
abundance: NA
j_gene: TRBJ1-1
CDR3nt: TGTGCCAGCAGCGTTGGTAGACGGACTGAAGCTTTCTTT
CDR3aa: CASSVGRRTEAFF

v_gene: TRBV9
d_gene: NA
abundance: NA
j_gene: TRBJ2-3
CDR3nt: TGTGCCAGCAGCGCGGGTGACACCACAGATACGCAGTATTTT
CDR3aa: CASSAGDTTDTQYF

v_gene: TRBV2
d_gene: TRBD1
abundance: NA
j_gene: TRBJ1-5
CDR3nt: TGTGCCAGCGGAAGGGGGCGACAGCCCCAGCATTTT
CDR3aa: CASGRGRQPQHF

v_gene: TRBV18
d_gene: NA
abundance: NA
j_gene: TRBJ2-1
CDR3nt: TGTGCCAGCTCACCGCTGGGGGTCCCGCAGTTCTTC
CDR3aa: CASSPLGVPQFF

v_gene: TRBV19
d_gene: NA
abundance: once
j_gene: TRBJ1-4
CDR3nt: TGTGCCAGTAGTAACACCGGGACGGACCATGAAAAACTGTTTTTT
CDR3aa: CASSNTGTDHEKLFF

v_gene: TRBV3-1/TRBV3-2
d_gene: NA
abundance: once
j_gene: TRBJ1-1
CDR3nt: TGTGCCAGCAGCCAAAACGGTTGGAACACTGAAGCTTTCTTT
CDR3aa: CASSQNGWNTEAFF

v_gene: TRBV6-5
d_gene: NA
abundance: NA
j_gene: TRBJ1-2
CDR3nt: TGTGCCAGCAGGAGCTTAGGGACGGGCAGTTATGGCTACACCTTC
CDR3aa: CASRSLGTGSYGYTF

v_gene: TRBV4-2
d_gene: TRBD1
abundance: NA
j_gene: TRBJ1-1
CDR3nt: TGTGCCAGCAGCCATGGACAGGGAAACACTGAAGCTTTCTTT
CDR3aa: CASSHGQGNTEAFF

v_gene: TRBV12-3/TRBV12-4
d_gene: TRBD1
abundance: NA
j_gene: TRBJ1-2
CDR3nt: TGTGCCAGCAGGCTACAGGGGCACTATGGCTACACCTTC
CDR3aa: CASRLQGHYGYTF

v_gene: TRBV5-1
d_gene: TRBD2
abundance: NA
j_gene: TRBJ2-1
CDR3nt: TGCGCCAGCAGCTTGGACGCGGGGGTCTACAATGAGCAGTTCTTC
CDR3aa: CASSLDAGVYNEQFF

v_gene: TRBV12-5
d_gene: NA
abundance: NA
j_gene: TRBJ1-1
CDR3nt: TGTGCTAGTGTCGCGACAGGCGGAGGCACTGAAGCTTTCTTT
CDR3aa: CASVATGGGTEAFF

v_gene: TRBV6-5
d_gene: NA
abundance: NA
j_gene: TRBJ2-2
CDR3nt: TGTGCCAGCAGTTACTTGGGGGCGGGCACCGGGGAGCTGTTTTTT
CDR3aa: CASSYLGAGTGELFF

v_gene: TRBV28
d_gene: NA
abundance: NA
j_gene: TRBJ2-7
CDR3nt: TGTGCCAGCAGTTTAGTGGGGAACTCCTACGAGCAGTACTTC
CDR3aa: CASSLVGNSYEQYF

v_gene: TRBV5-6
d_gene: NA
abundance: few
j_gene: TRBJ2-7
CDR3nt: TGTGCCAGCAACTCATTTGGGGGGGCTTACGAGCAGTACTTC
CDR3aa: CASNSFGGAYEQYF

v_gene: TRBV4-2
d_gene: NA
abundance: once
j_gene: TRBJ2-5
CDR3nt: TGTGCCAGCAGCCAAGATAGGAGGGGCCCCAGCGAGACCCAGTACTTC
CDR3aa: CASSQDRRGPSETQYF

v_gene: TRBV7-9
d_gene: TRBD2
abundance: NA
j_gene: TRBJ2-3
CDR3nt: TGTGCCAGCAGCCCTCCCTATCGGAGCGGGGGGGGTCATGGAGATACGCAGTATTTT
CDR3aa: CASSPPYRSGGGHGDTQYF

v_gene: TRBV2
d_gene: TRBD1
abundance: NA
j_gene: TRBJ1-1
CDR3nt: TGTGCCAGCATTCTGGAAACAGGGGGCGAAACTGAAGCTTTCTTT
CDR3aa: CASILETGGETEAFF

v_gene: TRBV3-1/TRBV3-2
d_gene: NA
abundance: once
j_gene: TRBJ1-1
CDR3nt: TGTGCCAGCAGTAGAGCGGGGAACACTGAAGCTTTCTTT
CDR3aa: CASSRAGNTEAFF

v_gene: TRBV7-9
d_gene: NA
abundance: NA
j_gene: TRBJ2-3
CDR3nt: TGTGCCAGCAGCCCCGGACACCCTAGCACAGATACGCAGTATTTT
CDR3aa: CASSPGHPSTDTQYF

v_gene: TRBV12-3/TRBV12-4
d_gene: NA
abundance: once
j_gene: TRBJ1-3
CDR3nt: TGTGCCAGCAGTCCCCGCTACATCATCACCATATATTTT
CDR3aa: CASSPRYIITIYF

v_gene: TRBV7-9
d_gene: NA
abundance: NA
j_gene: TRBJ1-1
CDR3nt: TGTGCCAGCAGTTCTCTCATGAACACTGAAGCTTTCTTT
CDR3aa: CASSSLMNTEAFF

v_gene: TRBV24-1
d_gene: TRBD1
abundance: once
j_gene: TRBJ1-2
CDR3nt: TGTGCCACCAGTGAGAGACAGGGTTATGGCTACACCTTC
CDR3aa: CATSERQGYGYTF

v_gene: TRBV5-6
d_gene: NA
abundance: NA
j_gene: TRBJ2-4
CDR3nt: TGTGCCAGCAGCTTCGTGCAGTCGGCAAACATTCAGTACTTC
CDR3aa: CASSFVQSANIQYF